These 27 T cell receptor beta chains were all obtained from the same sample, sequenced in a study of T cells in localized non-small cell lung cancer. Sequencing used immunoSEQ multiplex PCR; TCRdb keeps in-frame clones, though not all of them. Of tens of thousands of clones listed, 80% to 85% are singletons. The sample here was peripheral blood mononuclear cells, taken before any cancer treatment. The source of these receptors is a man between 40 and 69 years old with stage III lung adenocarcinoma.

The chain recombines TRBV9 with TRBJ1-4, with a tentative D call TRBD1 (5 bases). Germline-derived CDR1 and CDR2 are SGDLS and YYNGEE. The CDR3 covers 14 residues. Trimming removed 1 base at V and 8 bases at J, with 12 bases between. CDR3 in DNA: TGTGCCAGCAGCGTATCGAGCAGGGTCGAAAAACTGTTTTTT. Translated, it gives CASSVSSRVEKLFF. Using reference TRBV9 and TRBJ1-4 for the parts outside the CDR3, the full variable domain is DSGVTQTPKHLITATGQRVTLRCSPRSGDLSVYWYQQSLDQGLQFLIQYYNGEERAKGNILERFSAQQFPDLHSELNLSSLELGDSALYFCASSVSSRVEKLFFGSGTQLSVL.

The rearrangement links TRBV5-4 to TRBJ1-3, with 9 nucleotides matching TRBD1. Per germline, CDR1 SGHNT and CDR2 YYREEE (reference sequence). V trimming: 4 bases; J trimming: 6 bases; junction bases outside the gene matches: 2. This CDR3 contains 13 residues. CDR3 region: CASSRDRENTIYF. The CDR3 DNA sequence: TGTGCCAGCAGCAGGGACAGGGAAAACACCATATATTTT.

CDR3 in amino acids: CASSEIVWEQFF. Written as DNA, the CDR3 is TGTGCCAGCAGTGAAATTGTGTGGGAGCAGTTCTTC. The chain couples TRBV6-1 to TRBJ2-1, with unresolved D. The CDR3 totals 12 residues. Per germline, CDR1 MNHNS and CDR2 SASEGT. Trimming left V 2 bases short and J 10 bases short, with 9 bases between.

The chain has TRBV7-9 and TRBJ2-1, with 9 bases matching TRBD2. The CDR3 has 18 amino acids. CDR1 SEHNR and CDR2 FQNEAQ come from the germline V gene (reference sequence). The ends lost 1 base at V and 1 base at J; junction bases unmatched: 8. The CDR3 DNA sequence: TGTGCCAGCAGCTTAGAATTGGCGGGGGGGCAATCCTACAATGAGCAGTTCTTC. It translates to CASSLELAGGQSYNEQFF.

The chain is built from TRBV5-1 and TRBJ2-1; 7 bases are a match to TRBD2. The CDR3 is 16 amino acids. CDR1 is SGHRS and CDR2 is YFSETQ in the germline V gene. V was pared by 4 bases and J by 4 bases, with 11 bases of the junction left unmatched. CDR3 DNA: TGCGCCAGCAGCCCCGGGACTAAGGGCGGGTACAATGAGCAGTTCTTC. Translating gives CASSPGTKGGYNEQFF.

The chain links TRBV30 to TRBJ1-6; D gene unclear. Germline V CDR1 and CDR2: GTSNPN, SVGIG (reference sequence). Trimming took 0 bases from V and 7 from J, leaving 10 bases between them. The CDR3 contains 14 residues. CDR3 protein: CAWSVVSRNSPLHF. For the CDR3, the DNA is TGTGCCTGGAGTGTCGTCAGCCGCAATTCACCCCTCCACTTT.

About this clone itself: One junction end disagrees with the germline gene, perhaps due to a read error. Other DNA sequences in this specimen translate into the identical CDR3. J is TRBJ2-7 and V is TRBV5-8; 8 bases align to TRBD2. In germline, CDR1 is SGHTS, CDR2 YDEGEE. The CDR3 runs 16 residues. The CDR3 region is CASSSRTSLSTYEQYF. As DNA, the CDR3 is TGTGCCAGCAGCTCGCGGACTAGCCTCAGTACCTACGAGCAGTACTTT.

This sequence joins TRBV19 and TRBJ1-5, with D uncertain. V lost 3 bases and J 3 bases, leaving 6 bases between the germline ends. From germline, CDR1 is LNHDA and CDR2 SQIVND (reference sequence). The CDR3 contains 13 residues. Here the CDR3 DNA reads TGTGCCAGTAGTATGGATTTCAATCAGCCCCAGCATTTT. Its protein is CASSMDFNQPQHF.

This chain links TRBV2 with TRBJ2-7; 7 bases are a match to TRBD2. CDR3 length: 12 amino acids. V lost 6 bases, J lost 5 bases, and 4 bases stayed unmatched. Germline loops: CDR1 SNHLY, CDR2 FYNNEI. The CDR3 coding sequence is TGTGCCAGCAGCCCCGGGAGGCACGAGCAGTACTTC. Its protein product is CASSPGRHEQYF.

The genes are TRBV5-6 and TRBJ2-7; no clear D. Per germline, CDR1 SGHDT and CDR2 YYEEEE. Trimming pared 5 bases from V and 3 bases from J, leaving 18 bases between. This CDR3 is 15 amino acids long. For the CDR3, the DNA is TGTGCCAGCAGGGGAAACGGGCAGGATTACTACGAGCAGTACTTC. Its translation: CASRGNGQDYYEQYF.

For this clone: Other DNA sequences in the same sample also yield this CDR3. V is TRBV6-5 and J is TRBJ2-7; the D gene could be TRBD1 or TRBD2 (5 bases each). CDR1 is MNHEY, CDR2 SVGAGI, per germline. V lost 0 bases to trimming and J lost 0 bases, with 12 bases between them. This CDR3 has 16 amino acids. The CDR3 nucleotides read TGTGCCAGCAGTTACTCCGGGACGGTGAGCTCCTACGAGCAGTACTTC. Its translation is CASSYSGTVSSYEQYF.

The J gene is TRBJ1-1, the V gene TRBV5-1; possibly TRBD1 for D (6 bases). The CDR3 loop spans 15 amino acids. Germline V gene sequence: CDR1 SGHRS, CDR2 YFSETQ. Trimming stripped 2 bases from V and 6 bases from J, with 17 bases between. The DNA of the CDR3 is TGCGCCAGCAGCTTAGACAGGTTGAGAAACGCTGAAGCTTTCTTT. Encoded protein: CASSLDRLRNAEAFF.

This clone has more than one count but fewer than ten. CDR3 region: CASSGLRGRREKLFF. DNA of the CDR3: TGTGCCAGCAGCGGGCTCAGGGGGCGGCGTGAAAAACTGTTTTTT. The rearrangement uses TRBV11-2 and TRBJ1-4; the match to TRBD1 covers 8 bases. V gave up 5 bases and J gave up 7 bases; unmatched junction bases: 9. Germline-derived CDR1 and CDR2 are SGHAT and FQNNGV. The CDR3 sequence is 15 residues long.

The J gene is TRBJ2-2, the V gene TRBV30, with no clear D. V lost 4 bases, J lost 0 bases, and 15 bases lay in between. Germline V gene sequence: CDR1 GTSNPN, CDR2 SVGIG (reference sequence). The CDR3 extends over 16 amino acids. CDR3 DNA sequence: TGTGCCTGGACTCACCTCGGGCTAGCGAACACCGGGGAGCTGTTTTTT. Its translation: CAWTHLGLANTGELFF.

The chain employs TRBV5-1 and TRBJ1-3; D call uncertain. V shed 4 bases and J shed 4 bases, with 12 bases lying between them. Germline lookup yields CDR1 SGHRS and CDR2 YFSETQ. The CDR3 contains 14 residues. This chain's CDR3 is CASSVGPNGNTIYF. In DNA, the CDR3 is TGCGCCAGCAGCGTTGGGCCAAACGGAAACACCATATATTTT.

The rearrangement links TRBV19 to TRBJ2-2; 16 bases are shared with TRBD2. V gave up 7 bases and J gave up 3 bases; unmatched junction bases: 8. Per the germline V gene, CDR1 is LNHDA and CDR2 is SQIVND (reference sequence). The CDR3 covers 18 residues. The CDR3, as DNA: TGTGCCAGTAACCAGGGACTAGCGGGGGGGCTGGACACCGGGGAGCTGTTTTTT. Translated: CASNQGLAGGLDTGELFF.

This chain connects TRBV30 to TRBJ2-7; D not resolved. The germline V gene encodes CDR1 GTSNPN and CDR2 SVGIG (reference sequence). This CDR3 comprises 11 residues. With 1 base removed from V and 7 bases from J, the gap between germline ends came to 8 bases. CDR3 nucleotides: TGTGCCTGGAGTGAGGAGTCAGAGCAGTACTTC. It translates to CAWSEESEQYF. Complete variable domain (other parts from reference TRBV30 and TRBJ2-7): SQTIHQWPATLVQPVGSPLSLECTVEGTSNPNLYWYRQAAGRGLQLLFYSVGIGQISSEVPQNLSASRPQDRQFILSSKKLLLSDSGFYLCAWSEESEQYFGPGTRLTVT.

The CDR3 loop is CASSYGDRGEYGYTF. Written as DNA, the CDR3 is TGTGCCAGCAGTTACGGGGACAGGGGGGAGTATGGCTACACCTTC. The rearrangement joins TRBV6-6 to TRBJ1-2, with 11 bases lining up with TRBD1. Trimming cost V 2 bases and J 5 bases; bases outside gene matches: 4. Per the germline V gene, CDR1 is MNHNY and CDR2 is SVGAGI (reference sequence). This CDR3 has 15 residues.

The gene calls are TRBV7-2 and TRBJ2-5; D is ambiguous. The better agreement between TRBJ2-7 and the DNA end casts doubt on the J call. This CDR3 has 13 amino acids. Germline CDR1 SGHTA, CDR2 FQGNSA. The CDR3 here is CASSLASAYEQYF. The CDR3 nucleotides are TGTGCCAGCAGCTTAGCATCAGCCTACGAGCAGTACTTC.

This clone was counted once. The chain links TRBV5-6 to TRBJ2-7; the D gene is possibly TRBD1 (5 bases). Trimming pared 4 bases from V and 4 bases from J, leaving 12 bases between. The length of the CDR3 is 13 residues. Germline assignment: CDR1 SGHDT and CDR2 YYEEEE. Written as DNA, the CDR3 is TGTGCCAGCAGCCAAGGGGTAAGGTACGAGCAGTACTTC. It specifies CASSQGVRYEQYF.

This chain links TRBV19 with TRBJ2-3; D perhaps matches TRBD2 (7 bases). CDR3 size: 17 residues. Germline CDR1 LNHDA, CDR2 SQIVND (reference sequence). Trimming removed 1 base from V and 0 bases from J, with 14 bases in between. CDR3 nucleotide sequence: TGTGCCAGTAGTATAGCGTCGGGCGGGGGCAGCACAGATACGCAGTATTTT. This codes for CASSIASGGGSTDTQYF.

The chain is built from TRBV18 and TRBJ1-1; 7 bases match TRBD1. V shed 2 bases and J 2 bases; nucleotides not matched to a gene: 8. The germline V gene encodes CDR1 KGHSH and CDR2 LQKENI. This CDR3 spans 16 amino acids. CDR3 residues: CASSPGTGALNTEAFF. In nucleotides, the CDR3 is TGTGCCAGCTCACCAGGCACAGGGGCGTTAAACACTGAAGCTTTCTTT.

The chain links TRBV5-1 to TRBJ2-3; D is tentatively TRBD1 or TRBD2 (5 bases each). V was shortened by 0 bases and J by 0 bases, with 11 bases between the two germline ends. Germline-derived CDR1 and CDR2 are SGHRS and YFSETQ. The CDR3 covers 16 residues. CDR3: CASSLDGGVSTDTQYF. The CDR3 region has the DNA TGCGCCAGCAGCTTGGATGGGGGAGTTAGCACAGATACGCAGTATTTT.

The chain joins TRBV7-6 to TRBJ2-1; a weak D match, TRBD2 (6 bases). This CDR3 comprises 16 residues. The ends were cut back, 5 bases at V and 7 bases at J, with 21 bases in the middle. CDR1 is SGHVS and CDR2 is FNYEAQ in the germline V gene. The chain's CDR3 is CASSPSQGLERNEQFF. DNA of the CDR3: TGTGCCAGCAGCCCCTCTCAGGGACTGGAACGGAATGAGCAGTTCTTC.

DNA for the CDR3: TGTGCCAGTAGTTCCCGGACTAGCGGGGGCAAAAACATTCAGTACTTC. This translates into CASSSRTSGGKNIQYF. The rearrangement links TRBV19 to TRBJ2-4, with 13 bases fitting TRBD2. J gave up 3 bases and V 5 bases, and 4 bases lay outside the gene matches. There are 16 residues in the CDR3. Germline CDR1 and CDR2: LNHDA and SQIVND (reference sequence).

The chain is built from TRBV28 and TRBJ1-1, with 8 bases identical to TRBD1. In germline, CDR1 is MDHEN, CDR2 SYDVKM. The CDR3 is 14 residues long. The J segment lost 10 bases and the V segment lost 4 bases, leaving 11 bases of the junction unmatched. CDR3 nucleotides: TGTGCCAGCAGTTCGGGACAGGCATCCCGGGGAGCTTTCTTT. Encoded protein: CASSSGQASRGAFF.

The chain uses TRBV30 and TRBJ1-1, with a possible D match to TRBD1 (6 bases). The V gene's germline CDR1 is GTSNPN and CDR2 SVGIG (reference sequence). The germline V and J ends were trimmed by 7 bases and 7 bases, with 25 bases remaining between them. This CDR3 spans 15 amino acids. This CDR3 reads CASWGGRNEGHEAFF. The DNA for the CDR3 is TGTGCCTCCTGGGGGGGCAGGAACGAAGGGCATGAAGCTTTCTTT.